Each of the 18 T cell receptor beta chains below was sequenced from the same sample in a study of T cells after yellow fever vaccination. TCRdb re-derived calls from the 5' RACE reads in MiXCR, one entry per CDR3 protein. The sample consists of over 250,000 distinct CDR3 sequences, roughly 4% of them appearing once. Sequenced here: PBMCs, sampled 5 days after the yellow fever booster vaccination. These TCRs come from a man younger than 35 who received the YFV17D yellow fever vaccine.

The V gene is TRBV3-1, the J gene TRBJ1-4; TRBD1 might be the D (5 bases). The CDR3 is 11 residues long. CDR1 is LGHDT and CDR2 is YNNKEL in the germline V gene (reference sequence). Trimming took off 2 bases at V and 14 bases at J, with 9 bases between the two ends. The CDR3 spells CASSQQGWLFF. CDR3 coding DNA: TGTGCCAGCAGCCAACAGGGATGGCTGTTTTTT.

This clonotype has just a few counts. Here the CDR3 reads CSVAGFYDTEAFF. CDR3 DNA sequence: TGCAGCGTCGCAGGGTTCTACGACACTGAAGCTTTCTTT. V gene TRBV29-1 combines with J gene TRBJ1-1; D perhaps matches TRBD1 (5 bases). The CDR3 is 13 amino acids. V shed 6 bases and J shed 3 bases, with 14 bases lying between them. In germline, CDR1 is SQVTM, CDR2 ANQGSEA.

CDR3 amino acids: CASSQDADPDTQYF. The DNA of the CDR3 is TGTGCCAGCAGCCAAGATGCGGACCCAGATACGCAGTATTTT. The V call is TRBV4-2, the J call TRBJ2-3; no clear D gene. This CDR3 is 14 amino acids long. Germline CDR1 reads LGHNA; CDR2 reads YNFKEQ. The V and J ends lost 0 bases and 4 bases respectively, with 8 bases between them.

The rearrangement joins TRBV7-9 to TRBJ2-5, with 9 bases matching TRBD2. Germline V gene sequence: CDR1 SEHNR, CDR2 FQNEAQ (reference sequence). There are 15 residues in the CDR3. Trimming took 5 bases from V and 4 from J; bases not matched to a gene: 8. In DNA, the CDR3 is TGTGCCAGCAGCCCGTTGCGGGGGGGCCTAGAGACCCAGTACTTC. Translated, it gives CASSPLRGGLETQYF.

This clonotype has more than one count but fewer than ten. The rearrangement links TRBV12-3 or TRBV12-4 to TRBJ2-3, with a possible D match to TRBD2 (5 bases). This CDR3 has 15 amino acids. V dropped 5 bases and J dropped 6 bases, with 18 bases sitting between them. CDR3 protein: CASSRLRAREDTQYF. CDR3 in DNA: TGTGCCAGCAGTCGACTGAGGGCCCGCGAGGATACGCAGTATTTT.

The chain carries TRBV11-2 and TRBJ2-3; 7 bases agree with TRBD1. With V trimmed by 4 bases and J by 1 base, 8 bases remained unmatched. Germline V gene lookup returns CDR1 SGHAT and CDR2 FQNNGV. This CDR3 is built from 16 residues. The CDR3 DNA sequence: TGTGCCAGCAGCTCGAGAGACAGGGCCGGCACAGATACGCAGTATTTT. Its protein is CASSSRDRAGTDTQYF.

This clonotype was detected many times. V and J are TRBV5-1 and TRBJ1-6; perhaps TRBD1 as D (6 bases). This CDR3 is 17 amino acids long. The germline V gene has CDR1 SGHRS and CDR2 YFSETQ. Trimming removed 4 bases from V and 6 bases from J, with 20 bases in between. CDR3 sequence reads: CASSPGEPTGGNSPLHF. In nucleotides, the CDR3 is TGCGCCAGCAGCCCGGGGGAACCGACAGGAGGTAATTCACCCCTCCACTTT.

The CDR3: CASSQGIYEQYF. Here the CDR3 DNA reads TGTGCCAGCAGTCAGGGGATCTACGAGCAGTACTTC. This chain joins TRBV12-3 or TRBV12-4 and TRBJ2-7, with D perhaps matching TRBD1 (6 bases). The CDR3 sequence is 12 residues long. Trimming shortened V by 5 bases and J by 3 bases, and 8 bases separated the two germline ends.

This chain connects TRBV14 to TRBJ1-1; D not certain. Germline loops: CDR1 SGHDN, CDR2 FVKESK. Trimming took 0 bases from V and 3 from J, leaving 14 bases between them. The CDR3 is made up of 16 amino acids. The CDR3 protein is CASSQDSQAWDTEAFF. The CDR3 DNA reads TGTGCCAGCAGCCAAGACAGCCAGGCCTGGGACACTGAAGCTTTCTTT.

This clonotype was observed many times. This chain uses TRBV6-2 or TRBV6-3 with TRBJ1-6; tentative D call: TRBD1 (6 bases). The CDR3 has 14 residues. V was cut by 4 bases and J by 6 bases, with 10 bases left in between. Germline lookup yields CDR1 MNHEY and CDR2 SVGEGT. This CDR3 reads CASSWADSNSPLHF. Here the CDR3 DNA reads TGTGCCAGCAGTTGGGCGGACAGTAATTCACCCCTCCACTTT.

The chain links TRBV20-1 to TRBJ2-3; the D is unclear. The V end was cut by 7 bases, the J end by 9 bases, with 20 bases between. CDR1 and CDR2 (germline): DFQATT, SNEGSKA (reference sequence). This CDR3 region has 13 residues. CDR3 nucleotides: TGCAGTGTGTTCTGGGCGCCTGAAAAGACGCAGTATTTT. Its protein product is CSVFWAPEKTQYF.

This clonotype was recorded many times. J is TRBJ2-1 and V is TRBV20-1; no reliable D call. Germline V gives CDR1 DFQATT, CDR2 SNEGSKA (reference sequence). The CDR3 is made up of 15 amino acids. V gave up 0 bases and J gave up 6 bases, with 15 bases separating them. The CDR3 here is CSARDLARGVNEQFF. CDR3 sequence (DNA): TGCAGTGCTAGAGATTTGGCGAGAGGTGTCAATGAGCAGTTCTTC.

This rearrangement joins TRBV21-1 to TRBJ2-7; the listed D gene, TRBD2, was not tested against the DNA. TRBV21-1 is a pseudogene. CDR3 length: 18 residues. The CDR3 spells CASSNGLAGAFSSYEQYV. The CDR3 nucleotides read TGTGCCAGCAGCAATGGACTAGCGGGAGCGTTTAGCTCCTACGAGCAGTACGTC.

J is TRBJ2-1 and V is TRBV10-3; the match to TRBD1 covers 9 bases. The CDR3 is 15 amino acids. Trimming removed 8 bases from V and 8 bases from J; junction bases left unmatched: 13. Germline CDR1 and CDR2: ENHRY and SYGVKD. In DNA form, the CDR3 reads TGTGCCATCGGGCTAAAGGGACAGGGAAGCGATGAGCAGTTCTTC. Translation gives CAIGLKGQGSDEQFF.

The chain recombines TRBV10-3 with TRBJ2-2, with 7 bases that match TRBD2. Germline values: CDR1 ENHRY, CDR2 SYGVKD. J gave up 4 bases and V 3 bases, and 8 bases lay outside the gene matches. The CDR3 length is 16 residues. The CDR3 DNA reads as TGTGCCATCAGTGAAGGGAGGGCCGCGGCCACCGGGGAGCTGTTTTTT. Protein: CAISEGRAAATGELFF.

Many counts were recorded for this clonotype. This chain connects TRBV20-1 to TRBJ2-3; D is unresolved. CDR1 is DFQATT and CDR2 is SNEGSKA in the germline V gene (reference sequence). The CDR3 consists of 13 residues. V was shortened by 0 bases and J by 5 bases, with 9 bases between the two germline ends. Here the CDR3 reads CSARDYERDTQYF. CDR3 sequence (DNA): TGCAGTGCTAGAGATTACGAACGAGATACGCAGTATTTT.

In its sample, this clonotype was seen a few times. J is TRBJ2-6 and V is TRBV7-9; D possibly corresponds to TRBD1 (6 bases). The CDR3 is 17 amino acids. The ends were cut back, 6 bases at V and 4 bases at J, with 19 bases in the middle. CDR1 and CDR2 from the germline V gene are SEHNR and FQNEAQ (reference sequence). CDR3 loop: CASSQIRGVGGANVLTF. Written as DNA, the CDR3 is TGTGCCAGCAGTCAGATCAGGGGCGTGGGCGGGGCCAACGTCCTGACTTTC.

This clonotype was detected many times. V is TRBV25-1 and J is TRBJ1-4; 10 nucleotides match TRBD1. V gave up 4 bases and J gave up 8 bases; unmatched junction bases: 4. CDR3 size: 14 residues. Per germline, CDR1 MGHDK and CDR2 SYGVNS. CDR3 protein: CASSATGGREKLFF. The CDR3 DNA is TGTGCCAGCAGTGCGACAGGGGGCAGGGAAAAACTGTTTTTT.